This T cell receptor beta chain comes out of a study of T cell responses to AZD1222 COVID-19 vaccine. Broader study findings: Spike-specific TCR depth and breadth grew after two AZD1222 doses.

Looked up from germline, CDR1 is LNHDA and CDR2 is SQIVND (reference sequence). V gave up 6 bases and J gave up 3 bases, with 9 bases separating them. CDR3 length: 13 amino acids. Generated by immunoSEQ multiplex PCR, the TCRdb table keeps only in-frame clones and is missing some. Altogether roughly 150,000 clones are present, 85% to 90% being singletons, with the ten largest covering roughly 1.7%. As regards this clone: Its specificity is unknown.

The sequencing here drew on peripheral blood, taken 28 days after the second AZD1222 dose. The TCR sequence derives from an adult who received the AZD1222 COVID-19 vaccine. The genes are TRBV19 and TRBJ1-5; no clear D. The DNA for the CDR3 is TGTGCCAGTAGCGGACGGTACAATCAGCCCCAGCATTTT. Protein: CASSGRYNQPQHF.